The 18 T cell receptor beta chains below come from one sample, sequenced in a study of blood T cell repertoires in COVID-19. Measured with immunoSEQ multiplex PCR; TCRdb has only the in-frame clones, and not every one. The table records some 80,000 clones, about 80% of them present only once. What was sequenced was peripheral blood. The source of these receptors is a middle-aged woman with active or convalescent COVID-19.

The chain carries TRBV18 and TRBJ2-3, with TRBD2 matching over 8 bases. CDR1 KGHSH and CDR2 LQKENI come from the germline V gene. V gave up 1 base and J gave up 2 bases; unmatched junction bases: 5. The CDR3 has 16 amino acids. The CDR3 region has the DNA TGTGCCAGCTCACCACAGGCGGGGGGTTACACAGATACGCAGTATTTT. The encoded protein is CASSPQAGGYTDTQYF. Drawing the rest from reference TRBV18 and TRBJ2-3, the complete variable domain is NAGVMQNPRHLVRRRGQEARLRCSPMKGHSHVYWYRQLPEEGLKFMVYLQKENIIDESGMPKERFSAEFPKEGPSILRIQQVVRGDSAAYFCASSPQAGGYTDTQYFGPGTRLTVL.

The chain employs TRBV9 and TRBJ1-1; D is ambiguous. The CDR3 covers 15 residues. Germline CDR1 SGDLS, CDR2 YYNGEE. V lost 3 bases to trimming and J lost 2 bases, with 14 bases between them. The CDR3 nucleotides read TGTGCCAGCAGCGCCGGATGGGCAGGTAACACTGAAGCTTTCTTT. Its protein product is CASSAGWAGNTEAFF.

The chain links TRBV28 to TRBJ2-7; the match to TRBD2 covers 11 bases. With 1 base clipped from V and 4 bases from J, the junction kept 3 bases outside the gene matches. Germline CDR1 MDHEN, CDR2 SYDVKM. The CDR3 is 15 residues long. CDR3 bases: TGTGCCAGCAGTTTATTTGCTAGCGGGGGGTACGAGCAGTACTTC. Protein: CASSLFASGGYEQYF.

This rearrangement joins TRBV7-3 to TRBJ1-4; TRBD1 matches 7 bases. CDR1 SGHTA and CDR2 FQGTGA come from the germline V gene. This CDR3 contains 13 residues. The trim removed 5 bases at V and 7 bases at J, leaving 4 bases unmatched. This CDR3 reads CASSLRQGEKLFF. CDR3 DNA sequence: TGTGCCAGCAGCCTCCGACAGGGTGAAAAACTGTTTTTT. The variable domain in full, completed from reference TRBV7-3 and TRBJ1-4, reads GAGVSQTPSNKVTEKGKYVELRCDPISGHTALYWYRQSLGQGPEFLIYFQGTGAADDSGLPNDRFFAVRPEGSVSTLKIQRTERGDSAVYLCASSLRQGEKLFFGSGTQLSVL.

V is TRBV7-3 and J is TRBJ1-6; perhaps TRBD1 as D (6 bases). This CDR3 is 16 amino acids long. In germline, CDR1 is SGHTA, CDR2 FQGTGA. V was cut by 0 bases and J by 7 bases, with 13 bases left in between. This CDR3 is CASSLTGQPGNSPLHF. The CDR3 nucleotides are TGTGCCAGCAGCTTAACAGGACAGCCTGGGAATTCACCCCTCCACTTT.

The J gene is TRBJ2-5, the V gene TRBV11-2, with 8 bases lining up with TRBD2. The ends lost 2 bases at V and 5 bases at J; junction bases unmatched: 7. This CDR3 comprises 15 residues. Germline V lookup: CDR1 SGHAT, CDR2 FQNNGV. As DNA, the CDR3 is TGTGCCAGCAGCTTATTGACGGGGGGGCAGGAGACCCAGTACTTC. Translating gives CASSLLTGGQETQYF.

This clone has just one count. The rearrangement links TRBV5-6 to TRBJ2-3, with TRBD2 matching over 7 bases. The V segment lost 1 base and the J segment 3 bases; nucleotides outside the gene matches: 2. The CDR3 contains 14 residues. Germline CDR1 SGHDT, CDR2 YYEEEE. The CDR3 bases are TGTGCCAGCAGCTTGTCGGGGGGAACAGATACGCAGTATTTT. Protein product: CASSLSGGTDTQYF. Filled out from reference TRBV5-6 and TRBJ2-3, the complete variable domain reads DAGVTQSPTHLIKTRGQQVTLRCSPKSGHDTVSWYQQALGQGPQFIFQYYEEEERQRGNFPDRFSGHQFPNYSSELNVNALLLGDSALYLCASSLSGGTDTQYFGPGTRLTVL.

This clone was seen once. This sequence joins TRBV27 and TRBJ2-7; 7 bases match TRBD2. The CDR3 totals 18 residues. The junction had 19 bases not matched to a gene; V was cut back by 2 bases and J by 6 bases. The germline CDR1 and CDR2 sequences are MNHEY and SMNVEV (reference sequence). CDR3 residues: CASSLPVWVGGDLREQYF. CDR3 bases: TGTGCCAGCAGTTTACCGGTGTGGGTGGGGGGGGACCTTCGCGAGCAGTACTTC.

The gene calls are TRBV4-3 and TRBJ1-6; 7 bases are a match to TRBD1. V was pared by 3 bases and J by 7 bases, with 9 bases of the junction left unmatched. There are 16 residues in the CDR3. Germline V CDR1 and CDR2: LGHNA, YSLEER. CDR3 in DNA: TGCGCCAGCAGCCATGGGGTAGGGACAGAGAATTCACCCCTCCACTTT. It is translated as CASSHGVGTENSPLHF.

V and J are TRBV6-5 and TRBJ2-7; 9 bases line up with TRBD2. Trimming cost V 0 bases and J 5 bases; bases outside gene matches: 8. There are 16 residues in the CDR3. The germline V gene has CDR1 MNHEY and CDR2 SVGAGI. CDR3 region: CASSYSPLAGRNEQYF. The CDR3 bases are TGTGCCAGCAGTTACTCTCCTCTAGCGGGGAGGAACGAGCAGTACTTC.

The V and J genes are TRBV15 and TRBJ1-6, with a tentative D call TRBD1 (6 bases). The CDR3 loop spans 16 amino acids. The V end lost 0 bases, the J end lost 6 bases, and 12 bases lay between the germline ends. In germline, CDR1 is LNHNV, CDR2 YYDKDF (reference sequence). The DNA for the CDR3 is TGTGCCACCAGCAGAGATCCAGGGGCGAGTAATTCACCCCTCCACTTT. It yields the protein CATSRDPGASNSPLHF. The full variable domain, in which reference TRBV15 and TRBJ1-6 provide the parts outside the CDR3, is DAMVIQNPRYQVTQFGKPVTLSCSQTLNHNVMYWYQQKSSQAPKLLFHYYDKDFNNEADTPDNFQSRRPNTSFCFLDIRSPGLGDTAMYLCATSRDPGASNSPLHFGNGTRLTVT.

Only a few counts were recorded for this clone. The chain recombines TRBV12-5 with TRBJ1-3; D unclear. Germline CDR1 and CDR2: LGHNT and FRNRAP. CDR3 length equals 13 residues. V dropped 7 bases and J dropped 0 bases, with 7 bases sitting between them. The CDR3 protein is CASVSGSGNTIYF. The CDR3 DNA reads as TGTGCTAGTGTTTCGGGCTCTGGAAACACCATATATTTT.

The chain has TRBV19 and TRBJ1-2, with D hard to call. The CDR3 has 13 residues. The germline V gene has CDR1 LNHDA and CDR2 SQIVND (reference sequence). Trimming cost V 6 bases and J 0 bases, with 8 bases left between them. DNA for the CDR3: TGTGCCAGTAGCAGGCCCGCTAACTATGGCTACACCTTC. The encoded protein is CASSRPANYGYTF. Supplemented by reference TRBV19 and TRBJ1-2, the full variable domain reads DGGITQSPKYLFRKEGQNVTLSCEQNLNHDAMYWYRQDPGQGLRLIYYSQIVNDFQKGDIAEGYSVSREKKESFPLTVTSAQKNPTAFYLCASSRPANYGYTFGSGTRLTVV.

The CDR3 protein is CATSDSGRGNYGYTF. The CDR3 DNA sequence: TGTGCCACCAGTGATTCTGGCAGGGGGAACTATGGCTACACCTTC. The rearrangement joins TRBV24-1 to TRBJ1-2; 7 bases map to TRBD1. The CDR3 is 15 amino acids. V shed 2 bases and J 2 bases; nucleotides not matched to a gene: 4. The germline gives CDR1 KGHDR, CDR2 SFDVKD.

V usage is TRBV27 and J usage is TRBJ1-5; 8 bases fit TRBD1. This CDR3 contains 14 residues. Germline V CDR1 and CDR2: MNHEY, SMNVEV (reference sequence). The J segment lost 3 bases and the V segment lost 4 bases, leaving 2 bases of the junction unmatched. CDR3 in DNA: TGTGCCAGCAGTTGGACAGGGACCAATCAGCCCCAGCATTTT. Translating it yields CASSWTGTNQPQHF.

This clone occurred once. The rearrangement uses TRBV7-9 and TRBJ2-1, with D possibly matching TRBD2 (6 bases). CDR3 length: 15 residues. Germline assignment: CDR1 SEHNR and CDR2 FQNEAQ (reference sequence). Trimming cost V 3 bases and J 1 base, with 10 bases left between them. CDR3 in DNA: TGTGCCAGCAGCTTGGGGGGAGCGTCCTACAATGAGCAGTTCTTC. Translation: CASSLGGASYNEQFF.

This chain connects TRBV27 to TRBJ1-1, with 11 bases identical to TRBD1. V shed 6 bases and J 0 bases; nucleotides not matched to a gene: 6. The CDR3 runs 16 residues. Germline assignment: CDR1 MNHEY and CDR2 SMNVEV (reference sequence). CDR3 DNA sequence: TGTGCCAGCAGGTCAGGACAGGGGGCCGTGAACACTGAAGCTTTCTTT. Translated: CASRSGQGAVNTEAFF.

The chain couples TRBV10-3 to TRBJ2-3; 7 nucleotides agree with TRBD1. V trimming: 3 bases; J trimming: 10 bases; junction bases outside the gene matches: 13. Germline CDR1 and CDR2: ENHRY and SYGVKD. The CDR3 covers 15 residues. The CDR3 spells CAISERVNRGESQYF. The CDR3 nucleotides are TGTGCCATCAGTGAAAGGGTTAACAGGGGAGAATCGCAGTATTTT.